This TCR beta chain was obtained from a study of blood T cells in healthy people across ages. Sample-barcoded 5' priming and a J-beta primer mix drove a second PCR of roughly 7 to 11 cycles. From each sample, at least 3 million paired-end reads containing CDR3 were obtained. TCRdb re-called the 5' RACE reads with MiXCR, one entry per CDR3 protein. Of around 1.1 million distinct CDR3 sequences in the sample, roughly two fifths are singletons; the top ten hold less than 15%. About 10 milliliters of peripheral blood were drawn from each donor into EDTA-treated tubes. Isolation per sample recovered at least 6.5 million PBMCs. CDR3 size: 16 residues. CDR1 is LGHNA, CDR2 YSLEER, per germline. J gave up 5 bases and V 0 bases, and 7 bases lay outside the gene matches. Overall study findings and caveats: Age brought a roughly linear fall in TCR beta diversity measured per million T cells.

Comments on this clonotype: Its antigen is still unknown.

The sequencing sample was made of blood. V usage is TRBV4-3 and J usage is TRBJ2-3; the match to TRBD2 covers 8 bases. The sequence derives from a man aged 18 to 29 in good health. CDR3 region: CASSQDVAGIGDTQYF. The CDR3 nucleotides read TGCGCCAGCAGCCAAGACGTAGCGGGGATAGGAGATACGCAGTATTTT.